A selection of T cell receptor beta chains follows, all from one sample in a study of T cells in Graves' hyperthyroidism and ophthalmopathy. TCRdb used MiXCR to reprocess the multiplex PCR reads, holding one entry per CDR3 protein. Here the sample spans roughly 500,000 distinct CDR3 sequences, approximately 48% being singletons. Sequencing was done on a sample of peripheral blood or thyroid tissue (not recorded which). The source is an adult woman with Graves' disease, either hyperthyroidism or ophthalmopathy (not recorded which). The CDR3 runs from the conserved cysteine through the conserved F or W. D genes are given only for firm matches. Clone sizes are given selectively: once, few, many, or a class where the clone is expanded.

clone size | J gene | V gene | D gene | CDR3 protein | CDR3 DNA
. | TRBJ1-3 | TRBV9 | . | CASSVESGPGNTIYF | TGTGCCAGCAGCGTAGAATCAGGGCCTGGAAACACCATATATTTT
many | TRBJ2-7 | TRBV29-1 | . | CSVSRDHRDNSYEQYF | TGCAGCGTAAGTAGGGATCACCGGGACAACTCCTACGAGCAGTACTTC
many | TRBJ1-5 | TRBV20-1 | . | CSARRGAFRSNQPQHF | TGCAGTGCTAGGAGGGGAGCGTTTCGGAGCAATCAGCCCCAGCATTTT
many | TRBJ2-7 | TRBV20-1 | TRBD2 | CSASGGSYEQYF | TGCAGTGCTAGTGGCGGGAGCTACGAGCAGTACTTC
. | TRBJ1-3 | TRBV29-1 | . | CSVLAGALSGNTIYF | TGCAGCGTTCTGGCAGGGGCGCTCTCTGGAAACACCATATATTTT
few | TRBJ2-7 | TRBV6-5 | . | CASSLQRGNSYEQYF | TGTGCCAGCAGCCTTCAGCGCGGGAACTCCTACGAGCAGTACTTC
. | TRBJ2-2 | TRBV14 | . | CASSRQGYVTGELFF | TGTGCCAGCAGCCGTCAGGGATACGTAACCGGGGAGCTGTTTTTT
many | TRBJ2-3 | TRBV7-3 | TRBD2 | CASMEGIAGNTQYF | TGTGCCAGCATGGAGGGAATAGCGGGGAATACGCAGTATTTT
. | TRBJ1-3 | TRBV12-3/TRBV12-4 | . | CASSRLRNTIYF | TGTGCCAGCAGTCGTCTTCGGAACACCATATATTTT
. | TRBJ2-3 | TRBV7-9 | . | CASSLPVGTNTDTQYF | TGTGCCAGCAGCCTCCCCGTAGGTACTAACACAGATACGCAGTATTTT
. | TRBJ2-2 | TRBV12-3/TRBV12-4 | . | CASRGGELFF | TGTGCCAGCAGAGGAGGGGAGCTGTTTTTT
many | TRBJ1-2 | TRBV20-1 | . | CSARVHKNNYGYTF | TGCAGTGCTAGAGTACACAAAAATAATTATGGCTACACCTTC
. | TRBJ1-2 | TRBV29-1 | TRBD1 | CSVEEGGFGYTF | TGCAGCGTTGAAGAAGGGGGCTTTGGCTACACCTTC
many | TRBJ1-6 | TRBV12-3/TRBV12-4 | TRBD1 | CASSYQGAYNSPLHF | TGTGCCAGCAGTTACCAGGGGGCTTATAATTCACCCCTCCACTTT
. | TRBJ1-6 | TRBV11-2 | TRBD1 | CASSLTGVTPLHF | TGTGCCAGCAGCTTAACAGGGGTAACCCCCCTCCACTTT
. | TRBJ1-5 | TRBV25-1 | . | CASSAETDQPQHF | TGTGCCAGCAGTGCCGAGACTGATCAGCCCCAGCATTTT
. | TRBJ1-2 | TRBV25-1 | . | CASSDLMGYGYTF | TGTGCCAGCAGTGATTTGATGGGATATGGCTACACCTTC
few | TRBJ1-5 | TRBV12-3/TRBV12-4 | . | CASSYLGESNQPQHF | TGTGCCAGCAGTTACCTGGGGGAGAGCAATCAGCCCCAGCATTTT
many | TRBJ2-7 | TRBV5-1 | . | CASTKQGSSYEQYF | TGCGCCAGTACGAAACAGGGTTCCTCCTACGAGCAGTACTTC
many | TRBJ1-1 | TRBV20-1 | . | CSARTGNTEAFF | TGCAGTGCTCGGACGGGTAACACTGAAGCTTTCTTT
many | TRBJ1-2 | TRBV24-1 | TRBD1 | CATSDATGEGYGYTF | TGTGCCACCAGTGATGCGACAGGGGAAGGGTATGGCTACACCTTC
. | TRBJ2-2 | TRBV28 | TRBD1 | CASRDRRNTGELFF | TGTGCCAGCAGGGACAGGAGGAACACCGGGGAGCTGTTTTTT
few | TRBJ1-5 | TRBV7-8 | . | CASSILDGVNQPQHF | TGTGCCAGTAGTATCCTGGACGGCGTCAATCAGCCCCAGCATTTT
. | TRBJ2-7 | TRBV13 | . | CASSPNPSRSYEQYF | TGTGCCAGCAGCCCCAACCCTAGCCGCTCCTACGAGCAGTACTTC
. | TRBJ1-1 | TRBV5-1 | . | CASSLALIPGPDTEAFF | TGCGCCAGCAGCTTGGCCCTTATCCCAGGGCCAGACACTGAAGCTTTCTTT
few | TRBJ2-3 | TRBV6-4 | TRBD1 | CASSDLSGTGEDTQYF | TGTGCCAGCAGTGACCTATCCGGGACAGGGGAAGATACGCAGTATTTT
. | TRBJ2-7 | TRBV2 | TRBD1 | CASSGGTGPYEQYF | TGTGCCAGCAGTGGGGGGACAGGGCCCTACGAGCAGTACTTC
. | TRBJ1-4 | TRBV2 | . | CATGPSANEKLFF | TGTGCCACAGGCCCATCCGCTAATGAAAAACTGTTTTTT
many | TRBJ2-2 | TRBV9 | . | CASSGYSPANTGELFF | TGTGCCAGCAGCGGTTACTCCCCCGCGAACACCGGGGAGCTGTTTTTT
many | TRBJ1-5 | TRBV29-1 | TRBD1 | CSVATGGDQPQHF | TGCAGCGTCGCGACAGGGGGGGATCAGCCCCAGCATTTT
few | TRBJ1-5 | TRBV10-3 | . | CASRVTGVPYSNQPQHF | TGTGCCAGCAGGGTAACGGGGGTTCCATATAGCAATCAGCCCCAGCATTTT
many | TRBJ2-7 | TRBV2 | . | CASSDRFSYEQYF | TGTGCCAGCAGTGACAGGTTCTCCTACGAGCAGTACTTC
. | TRBJ2-5 | TRBV15 | TRBD1 | CATSRARQGGTQYF | TGTGCCACCAGCAGAGCCCGACAGGGGGGGACCCAGTACTTC
once | TRBJ1-3 | TRBV14 | . | CASSRDPISGNTIYF | TGTGCCAGCAGCCGGGACCCCATCTCTGGAAACACCATATATTTT
. | TRBJ1-1 | TRBV7-2 | TRBD1 | CASSFARQGASEAFF | TGTGCCAGCAGTTTCGCCCGACAGGGGGCCTCTGAAGCTTTCTTT
. | TRBJ2-3 | TRBV9 | . | CASSVVTTDTQYF | TGTGCCAGCAGCGTAGTGACGACAGATACGCAGTATTTT
. | TRBJ2-7 | TRBV7-2 | TRBD1 | CASSSRTGQPYEQYF | TGTGCCAGCAGCTCTCGGACAGGGCAACCCTACGAGCAGTACTTC
few | TRBJ2-5 | TRBV29-1 | . | CSLVWESQETQYF | TGCAGCTTAGTATGGGAGAGCCAAGAGACCCAGTACTTC
once | TRBJ2-5 | TRBV20-1 | . | CSARERLEHHF | TGCAGTGCTAGAGAACGACTAGAGCATCACTTC
. | TRBJ1-1 | TRBV7-9 | . | CASSLERAHTEAFF | TGTGCCAGCAGCTTAGAAAGGGCCCACACTGAAGCTTTCTTT
. | TRBJ2-7 | TRBV13 | TRBD1 | CASSAGTGGDEQYF | TGTGCCAGCAGCGCAGGGACAGGGGGCGACGAGCAGTACTTC
many | TRBJ2-6 | TRBV14 | . | CASSRSPSRSSGANVLTF | TGTGCCAGCAGCCGCTCGCCTTCCCGGAGCTCTGGGGCCAACGTCCTGACTTTC
few | TRBJ1-6 | TRBV7-9 | TRBD1 | CASTSGTVGPPLHF | TGTGCCAGCACCAGCGGGACAGTTGGGCCACCCCTCCACTTT
. | TRBJ1-6 | TRBV10-3 | TRBD1 | CASRGRTGGNSPLHF | TGTGCCAGCAGGGGTAGGACAGGGGGAAATTCACCCCTCCACTTT
. | TRBJ2-7 | TRBV10-1 | . | CASSTRDGSILSQYF | TGCGCCAGCTCGACCCGGGACGGATCTATTTTATCGCAGTACTTC
many | TRBJ2-7 | TRBV7-8 | TRBD2 | CASSLKLAGVGEQYF | TGTGCCAGCAGCTTAAAACTAGCGGGAGTCGGCGAGCAGTACTTC
many | TRBJ1-6 | TRBV19 | . | CATSLGHTRIENSPLHF | TGTGCCACAAGTTTGGGACATACCAGAATTGAGAATTCACCCCTCCACTTT
many | TRBJ2-2 | TRBV20-1 | . | CSALENLGTGELFF | TGCAGTGCACTCGAGAACTTGGGCACCGGGGAGCTGTTTTTT
many | TRBJ1-5 | TRBV19 | . | CASSARDSNQPQHF | TGTGCCAGTAGTGCCCGGGACAGCAATCAGCCCCAGCATTTT
many | TRBJ1-2 | TRBV20-1 | . | CSGQDWGSNYGYTF | TGCAGTGGACAGGACTGGGGATCTAACTATGGCTACACCTTC
. | TRBJ2-5 | TRBV9 | TRBD2 | CASSELAGEFGETQYF | TGTGCCAGCAGCGAGCTAGCGGGAGAATTTGGGGAGACCCAGTACTTC
. | TRBJ1-5 | TRBV2 | . | CASSEDRTTQHF | TGTGCCAGCAGTGAAGACAGGACCACCCAGCATTTT